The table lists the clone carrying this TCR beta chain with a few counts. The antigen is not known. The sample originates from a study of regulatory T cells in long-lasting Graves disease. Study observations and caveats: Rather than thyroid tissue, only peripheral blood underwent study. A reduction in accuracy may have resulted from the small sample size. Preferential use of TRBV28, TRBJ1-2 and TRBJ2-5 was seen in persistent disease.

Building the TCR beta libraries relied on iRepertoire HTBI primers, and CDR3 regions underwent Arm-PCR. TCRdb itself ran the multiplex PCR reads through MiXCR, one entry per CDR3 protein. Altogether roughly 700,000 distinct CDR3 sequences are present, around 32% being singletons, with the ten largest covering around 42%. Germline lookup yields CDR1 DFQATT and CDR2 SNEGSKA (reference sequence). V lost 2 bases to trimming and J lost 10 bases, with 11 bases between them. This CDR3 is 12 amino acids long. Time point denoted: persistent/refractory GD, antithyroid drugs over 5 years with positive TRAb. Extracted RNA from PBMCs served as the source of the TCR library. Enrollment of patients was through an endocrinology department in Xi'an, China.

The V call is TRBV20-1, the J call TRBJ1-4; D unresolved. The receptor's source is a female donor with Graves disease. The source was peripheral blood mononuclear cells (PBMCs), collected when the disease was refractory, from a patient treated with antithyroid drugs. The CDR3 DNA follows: TGCAGTGCTAGAAAGGAGGGTGTAAAACTGTTTTTT. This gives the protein CSARKEGVKLFF.